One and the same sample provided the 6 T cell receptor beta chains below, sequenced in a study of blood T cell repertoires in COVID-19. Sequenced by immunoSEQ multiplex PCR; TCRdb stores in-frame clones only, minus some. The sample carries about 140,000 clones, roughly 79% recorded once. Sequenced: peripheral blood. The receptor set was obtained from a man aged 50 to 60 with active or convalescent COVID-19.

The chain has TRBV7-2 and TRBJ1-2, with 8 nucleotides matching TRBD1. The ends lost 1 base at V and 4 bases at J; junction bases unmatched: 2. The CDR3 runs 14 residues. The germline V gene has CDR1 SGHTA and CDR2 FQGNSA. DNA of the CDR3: TGTGCCAGCAGCTTAGTGACAGGGGCCTATGGCTACACCTTC. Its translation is CASSLVTGAYGYTF.

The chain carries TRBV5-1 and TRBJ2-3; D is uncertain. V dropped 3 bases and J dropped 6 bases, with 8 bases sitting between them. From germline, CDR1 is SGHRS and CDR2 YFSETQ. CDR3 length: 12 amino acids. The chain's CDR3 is CASSSPRDTQYF. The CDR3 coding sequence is TGCGCCAGCAGCTCCCCTCGGGATACGCAGTATTTT.

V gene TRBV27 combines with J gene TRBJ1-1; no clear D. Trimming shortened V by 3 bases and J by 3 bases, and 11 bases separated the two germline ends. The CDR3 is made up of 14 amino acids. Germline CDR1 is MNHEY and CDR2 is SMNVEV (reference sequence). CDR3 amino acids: CASSFSTPDTEAFF. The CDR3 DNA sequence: TGTGCCAGCAGTTTTAGCACGCCGGACACTGAAGCTTTCTTT.

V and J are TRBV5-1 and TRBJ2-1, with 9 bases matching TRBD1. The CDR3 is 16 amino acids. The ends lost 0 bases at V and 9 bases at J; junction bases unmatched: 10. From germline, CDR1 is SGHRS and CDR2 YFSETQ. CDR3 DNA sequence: TGCGCCAGCAGCTTGGCCTTGGGGACAGGGCTAGGTGAGCAGTTCTTC. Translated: CASSLALGTGLGEQFF.

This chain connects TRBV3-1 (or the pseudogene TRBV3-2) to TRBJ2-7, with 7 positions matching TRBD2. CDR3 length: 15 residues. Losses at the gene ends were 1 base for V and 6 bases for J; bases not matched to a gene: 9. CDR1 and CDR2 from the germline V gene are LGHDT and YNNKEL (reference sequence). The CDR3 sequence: CASSQVRTSLSEQYF. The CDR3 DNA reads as TGTGCCAGCAGCCAAGTAAGGACTAGTCTTAGCGAGCAGTACTTC.

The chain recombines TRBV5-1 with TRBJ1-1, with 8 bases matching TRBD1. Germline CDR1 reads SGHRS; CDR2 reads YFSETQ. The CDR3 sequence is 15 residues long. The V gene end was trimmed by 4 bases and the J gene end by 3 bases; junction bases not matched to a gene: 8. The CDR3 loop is CASSIRQGRHTEAFF. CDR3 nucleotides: TGCGCCAGCAGCATAAGACAGGGGAGACACACTGAAGCTTTCTTT.